Shown below are 21 T cell receptor beta chains from a single sample sequenced in a study of blood T cell repertoires in COVID-19. Clones were sequenced by immunoSEQ multiplex PCR, and TCRdb holds only the in-frame ones, with some missing. The data contain 350,000 or so clones, approximately 86% of them singletons. The sequenced sample was PBMCs or T cells enriched from blood (not recorded which). The receptors were gathered from a woman between 40 and 55 years old with acute COVID-19.

The chain is built from TRBV4-1 and TRBJ2-7; 9 nucleotides agree with TRBD1. The CDR3 runs 15 residues. V trimming: 0 bases; J trimming: 2 bases; junction bases outside the gene matches: 2. Germline lookup yields CDR1 MGHRA and CDR2 YSYEKL. The CDR3 sequence is CASSQERQGAYEQYF. The CDR3 DNA follows: TGCGCCAGCAGCCAAGAAAGACAGGGGGCCTACGAGCAGTACTTC.

The V gene is TRBV12-3 or TRBV12-4, the J gene TRBJ2-7, with 7 bases fitting TRBD1. The trim removed 7 bases at V and 2 bases at J, leaving 5 bases unmatched. This CDR3 comprises 13 residues. This CDR3 is CASTQGQTYEQYF. The CDR3 DNA reads TGTGCCAGCACCCAGGGACAGACCTACGAGCAGTACTTC.

The gene calls are TRBV27 and TRBJ1-2, with 7 bases lining up with TRBD1. This CDR3 region has 15 residues. Germline loops: CDR1 MNHEY, CDR2 SMNVEV (reference sequence). V was clipped by 5 bases and J by 5 bases; unmatched bases: 11. The CDR3 DNA sequence: TGTGCCAGCAGTCCCCACAGGGGAATCGGATATGGCTACACCTTC. This gives the protein CASSPHRGIGYGYTF.

This clone has only one observation. This specimen includes other DNA sequences encoding the same CDR3. The chain recombines TRBV5-4 with TRBJ2-5, with D maybe TRBD1 (6 bases). This CDR3 contains 13 residues. V lost 2 bases to trimming and J lost 4 bases, with 9 bases between them. Germline assignment: CDR1 SGHNT and CDR2 YYREEE (reference sequence). The CDR3, as DNA: TGTGCCAGCAGCTTTGGACAGAGAGAGACCCAGTACTTC. This translates into CASSFGQRETQYF.

The rearrangement links TRBV6-5 to TRBJ2-7, with D perhaps TRBD2 (5 bases). The CDR3 is made up of 14 amino acids. V lost 6 bases to trimming and J lost 0 bases, with 12 bases between them. The germline V gene encodes CDR1 MNHEY and CDR2 SVGAGI. The CDR3 sequence: CASRGSDTSYEQYF. CDR3 coding DNA: TGTGCCAGCAGGGGGAGCGATACCTCCTACGAGCAGTACTTC.

The chain uses TRBV9 and TRBJ2-1, with 8 nucleotides matching TRBD1. The CDR3 runs to 15 residues. The germline CDR1 and CDR2 sequences are SGDLS and YYNGEE. V was clipped by 1 base and J by 7 bases; unmatched bases: 7. CDR3 sequence reads: CASSVTTGVGNEQFF. CDR3 nucleotide sequence: TGTGCCAGCAGCGTAACGACAGGGGTTGGGAATGAGCAGTTCTTC.

The chain recombines TRBV6-2 or TRBV6-3 with TRBJ2-1; 11 bases agree with TRBD2. Germline CDR1 is MNHEY and CDR2 is SVGEGT. J was trimmed by 6 bases and V by 6 bases; bases with no gene match: 10. The CDR3 has 16 residues. DNA for the CDR3: TGTGCCAGCAGCCCGCCTAGGACTAGCGGGCCCAATGAGCAGTTCTTC. It specifies CASSPPRTSGPNEQFF.

The chain carries TRBV4-1 and TRBJ2-7; a weak D match, TRBD2 (7 bases). This CDR3 comprises 18 residues. V lost 1 base and J 2 bases, leaving 21 bases between the germline ends. Germline assignment: CDR1 MGHRA and CDR2 YSYEKL. For the CDR3, the DNA is TGCGCCAGCAGCCAAGGTCCTGGGGGGGCGGATTCTGCCTACGAGCAGTACTTC. It translates to CASSQGPGGADSAYEQYF.

The chain recombines TRBV5-5 with TRBJ2-7; 7 bases are shared with TRBD1. CDR3 size: 16 residues. The trim removed 2 bases at V and 0 bases at J, leaving 8 bases unmatched. Per the germline V gene, CDR1 is SGHKS and CDR2 is YYEKEE (reference sequence). Here the CDR3 reads CASSFSQRDSSYEQYF. The CDR3 DNA reads TGTGCCAGCAGCTTTTCCCAACGGGACAGCTCCTACGAGCAGTACTTC.

The rearrangement joins TRBV7-2 to TRBJ2-7; 7 bases line up with TRBD1. Trimming cost V 5 bases and J 0 bases; bases outside gene matches: 4. This CDR3 region has 14 residues. Germline values: CDR1 SGHTA, CDR2 FQGNSA. Here the CDR3 reads CASSLRQGSYEQYF. As DNA, the CDR3 is TGTGCCAGCAGCCTTAGACAGGGCTCCTACGAGCAGTACTTC.

The rearrangement uses TRBV12-3 or TRBV12-4 and TRBJ1-1; perhaps TRBD1 as D (5 bases). The CDR3 runs to 12 residues. The V gene lost 7 bases and the J gene lost 4 bases, with 10 bases spanning the gap. CDR3 region: CASIQGSTEAFF. Written as DNA, the CDR3 is TGTGCCAGCATTCAGGGCTCCACTGAAGCTTTCTTT.

This sequence joins TRBV28 and TRBJ1-6; D is undetermined. CDR1 is MDHEN and CDR2 is SYDVKM in the germline V gene. The V end was cut by 3 bases, the J end by 7 bases, with 10 bases between. This CDR3 comprises 14 residues. The DNA of the CDR3 is TGTGCCAGCAGTTTTTCGGGGTCAAATTCACCCCTCCACTTT. Protein product: CASSFSGSNSPLHF. The full variable domain, rest sourced from reference TRBV28 and TRBJ1-6, is DVKVTQSSRYLVKRTGEKVFLECVQDMDHENMFWYRQDPGLGLRLIYFSYDVKMKEKGDIPEGYSVSREKKERFSLILESASTNQTSMYLCASSFSGSNSPLHFGNGTRLTVT.

This clone showed up just a few times. The chain has TRBV19 and TRBJ1-1, with TRBD1 as a possible D gene (6 bases). The V and J ends lost 2 bases and 4 bases respectively, with 11 bases between them. The germline CDR1 and CDR2 sequences are LNHDA and SQIVND (reference sequence). The CDR3 is 14 amino acids. DNA for the CDR3: TGTGCCAGTAGTATAAATAGGGGGTCCACTGAAGCTTTCTTT. Protein: CASSINRGSTEAFF.

This clone was found once. V gene TRBV2 combines with J gene TRBJ2-1, with D tentatively TRBD1 (7 bases). Looked up from germline, CDR1 is SNHLY and CDR2 is FYNNEI. The CDR3 has 15 residues. The V end lost 7 bases, the J end lost 6 bases, and 19 bases lay between the germline ends. CDR3 DNA sequence: TGTGCCAGCACCCCACGGCAGGGGGAGGCCAATGAGCAGTTCTTC. Its protein product is CASTPRQGEANEQFF.

V gene TRBV28 combines with J gene TRBJ1-4; 9 nucleotides match TRBD1. Per germline, CDR1 MDHEN and CDR2 SYDVKM. The V gene end was trimmed by 4 bases and the J gene end by 8 bases; junction bases not matched to a gene: 11. The CDR3 has 16 amino acids. In nucleotides, the CDR3 is TGTGCCAGCAGTTCGGGACAGGGAGGTTTACGAGAAAAACTGTTTTTT. Amino acids: CASSSGQGGLREKLFF.

The rearrangement joins TRBV19 to TRBJ2-1; 8 bases are a match to TRBD1. The V segment lost 5 bases and the J segment 0 bases; nucleotides outside the gene matches: 6. CDR1 and CDR2 from the germline V gene are LNHDA and SQIVND (reference sequence). The CDR3 is 16 amino acids. CDR3: CASSPRQGSSYNEQFF. For the CDR3, the DNA is TGTGCCAGTAGTCCCCGACAGGGGAGCTCCTACAATGAGCAGTTCTTC.

The rearrangement links TRBV27 to TRBJ1-2; D may be TRBD1 (5 bases). Trimming cost V 7 bases and J 2 bases, with 14 bases left between them. Germline V lookup: CDR1 MNHEY, CDR2 SMNVEV (reference sequence). The CDR3 totals 14 residues. CDR3 sequence reads: CASTPYGGNYGYTF. CDR3 nucleotides: TGTGCCAGCACCCCATACGGGGGGAACTATGGCTACACCTTC.

Only a few counts were recorded for this clone. The V gene is TRBV7-8, the J gene TRBJ2-5; perhaps TRBD1 as D (6 bases). The CDR3 is 14 amino acids. V was pared by 3 bases and J by 3 bases, with 11 bases between. Per the germline V gene, CDR1 is SGHVS and CDR2 is FQNEAQ. CDR3 in DNA: TGTGCCAGCAGCTTGGGACATATAAAAGAGACCCAGTACTTC. It yields the protein CASSLGHIKETQYF.

V is TRBV7-3 and J is TRBJ2-2, with 8 bases fitting TRBD2. Germline CDR1 is SGHTA and CDR2 is FQGTGA. This CDR3 is built from 17 residues. Losses at the gene ends were 5 bases for V and 2 bases for J; bases not matched to a gene: 10. The CDR3 DNA follows: TGTGCCAGCAGCGCTAACCAACTAGCGGTAAACACCGGGGAGCTGTTTTTT. This sequence encodes CASSANQLAVNTGELFF. The entire variable domain, with the rest obtained from reference TRBV7-3 and TRBJ2-2, is as follows: GAGVSQTPSNKVTEKGKYVELRCDPISGHTALYWYRQSLGQGPEFLIYFQGTGAADDSGLPNDRFFAVRPEGSVSTLKIQRTERGDSAVYLCASSANQLAVNTGELFFGEGSRLTVL.

The chain carries TRBV7-2 and TRBJ1-5; maybe TRBD1 (6 bases). Germline loops: CDR1 SGHTA, CDR2 FQGNSA. CDR3 length equals 16 residues. Between the trimmed V and J ends, which lost 5 bases and 5 bases, there was a span of 19 bases. The CDR3 sequence is CASSVAGRQADQPQHF. The CDR3, as DNA: TGTGCCAGCAGCGTCGCAGGGCGACAGGCGGATCAGCCCCAGCATTTT. Full variable domain (outside the CDR3, taken from reference TRBV7-2 and TRBJ1-5): GAGVSQSPSNKVTEKGKDVELRCDPISGHTALYWYRQSLGQGLEFLIYFQGNSAPDKSGLPSDRFSAERTGGSVSTLTIQRTQQEDSAVYLCASSVAGRQADQPQHFGDGTRLSIL.

V gene TRBV9 combines with J gene TRBJ2-5; D gene unclear. V lost 0 bases, J lost 5 bases, and 14 bases lay in between. The CDR3 length is 15 residues. In germline, CDR1 is SGDLS, CDR2 YYNGEE. The CDR3 is CASSVAPQLQETQYF. CDR3 coding DNA: TGTGCCAGCAGCGTAGCTCCACAGTTACAGGAGACCCAGTACTTC.